Shown below are 32 T cell receptor beta chains from a single sample sequenced in a study of OX40 agonist ivuxolimab in advanced cancers. The table came from immunoSEQ multiplex PCR; TCRdb's copy has only in-frame clones and leaves some out. The sample holds about 84,000 clones, roughly nine tenths seen once. Sequencing was performed on CD4+ or CD8+ T cells sorted from blood, taken in a trial of the OX40 agonist ivuxolimab. These receptors were taken from an adult with an advanced solid tumor such as melanoma, head and neck, liver or kidney cancer.

The chain combines TRBV18 with TRBJ2-3, with 9 positions matching TRBD2. V was clipped by 5 bases and J by 1 base; unmatched bases: 7. Germline V gene sequence: CDR1 KGHSH, CDR2 LQKENI. CDR3 length: 16 amino acids. As DNA, the CDR3 is TGTGCCAGCTCATCATATAGCGGGGGCGGCACAGATACGCAGTATTTT. As protein: CASSSYSGGGTDTQYF.

About this clone: Other nucleotide sequences in the sample specify the same CDR3. DNA of the CDR3: TGTGCCAGTAGTATAGAGGGAAACTATGGCTACACCTTC. Translating it yields CASSIEGNYGYTF. The V and J genes are TRBV19 and TRBJ1-2; D not certain. The CDR3 has 13 amino acids. The V and J ends lost 0 bases and 2 bases respectively, with 4 bases between them. Germline CDR1 reads LNHDA; CDR2 reads SQIVND (reference sequence).

This clone was counted a single time. This chain uses TRBV2 with TRBJ1-3; possibly TRBD1 for D (6 bases). V was shortened by 1 base and J by 4 bases, with 17 bases between the two germline ends. Germline V gene lookup returns CDR1 SNHLY and CDR2 FYNNEI. This CDR3 is 17 amino acids long. CDR3 in amino acids: CASSEDRPGQAGNTIYF. As DNA, the CDR3 is TGTGCCAGCAGTGAAGACAGGCCGGGACAAGCCGGAAACACCATATATTTT.

The rearrangement joins TRBV30 to TRBJ1-1; TRBD1 agrees at 7 bases. CDR1 is GTSNPN, CDR2 SVGIG, per germline (reference sequence). This CDR3 is 13 amino acids long. The J segment lost 1 base and the V segment lost 7 bases, leaving 6 bases of the junction unmatched. CDR3 DNA: TGTGCCTCAAACCGGGACAGGAACACTGAAGCTTTCTTT. Protein product: CASNRDRNTEAFF.

The chain combines TRBV30 with TRBJ1-5, with TRBD1 as a possible D gene (5 bases). V lost 2 bases, J lost 4 bases, and 9 bases lay in between. CDR1 GTSNPN and CDR2 SVGIG come from the germline V gene (reference sequence). The CDR3 loop spans 13 amino acids. The CDR3 protein is CAWSTGGNQPQHF. The CDR3 nucleotides read TGTGCCTGGAGTACGGGGGGGAATCAGCCCCAGCATTTT.

The chain couples TRBV2 to TRBJ2-5; TRBD2 matches 15 bases. This CDR3 region has 14 residues. CDR1 SNHLY and CDR2 FYNNEI come from the germline V gene. The junction had 1 base not matched to a gene; V was cut back by 6 bases and J by 5 bases. The CDR3 spells CASSGLAGGETQYF. CDR3 DNA: TGTGCCAGCAGCGGACTAGCGGGGGGGGAGACCCAGTACTTC.

This clone appeared once. This chain joins TRBV6-1 and TRBJ2-1, with D possibly being TRBD1 (5 bases). V was shortened by 5 bases and J by 1 base, with 9 bases between the two germline ends. CDR3 length: 14 amino acids. Germline CDR1 reads MNHNS; CDR2 reads SASEGT. The CDR3 coding sequence is TGTGCCAGCAGTTTGCAGGGTTCCTACAATGAGCAGTTCTTC. As protein: CASSLQGSYNEQFF.

The V call is TRBV10-3, the J call TRBJ1-2; no clear D. V lost 9 bases to trimming and J lost 0 bases, with 11 bases between them. Germline CDR1 and CDR2: ENHRY and SYGVKD. The CDR3 is made up of 13 amino acids. The CDR3 here is CAITKGTNYGYTF. The CDR3 region has the DNA TGTGCCATAACAAAAGGAACTAACTATGGCTACACCTTC.

The V and J genes are TRBV5-6 and TRBJ1-5; 7 nucleotides match TRBD1. This CDR3 spans 13 amino acids. Germline values: CDR1 SGHDT, CDR2 YYEEEE. Losses at the gene ends were 4 bases for V and 7 bases for J; bases not matched to a gene: 5. The CDR3 is CASSQQGYQPQHF. In DNA, the CDR3 is TGTGCCAGCAGCCAACAGGGGTACCAGCCCCAGCATTTT.

This chain links TRBV9 with TRBJ1-1; D unresolved. V was clipped by 2 bases and J by 4 bases, with 12 bases between them. Germline loops: CDR1 SGDLS, CDR2 YYNGEE. This CDR3 has 14 residues. The CDR3 loop reads CASSVAELSTEAFF. The CDR3 nucleotides are TGTGCCAGCAGCGTGGCTGAGTTGAGCACTGAAGCTTTCTTT.

The chain combines TRBV30 with TRBJ2-5; 8 nucleotides agree with TRBD2. Germline-derived CDR1 and CDR2 are GTSNPN and SVGIG (reference sequence). Losses at the gene ends were 1 base for V and 4 bases for J; bases not matched to a gene: 8. This CDR3 comprises 15 residues. The CDR3 here is CAWSGGTRDRETQYF. CDR3 bases: TGTGCCTGGAGTGGTGGGACTAGAGATCGAGAGACCCAGTACTTC.

The rearrangement uses TRBV28 and TRBJ2-7; D is undetermined. Trimming shortened V by 5 bases and J by 7 bases, and 9 bases separated the two germline ends. The CDR3 covers 11 residues. The germline gives CDR1 MDHEN, CDR2 SYDVKM. The CDR3 here is CASSAPIEQYF. The DNA for the CDR3 is TGTGCCAGCAGTGCCCCGATAGAGCAGTACTTC. The full variable domain, its missing parts supplied by reference TRBV28 and TRBJ2-7, is DVKVTQSSRYLVKRTGEKVFLECVQDMDHENMFWYRQDPGLGLRLIYFSYDVKMKEKGDIPEGYSVSREKKERFSLILESASTNQTSMYLCASSAPIEQYFGPGTRLTVT.

The chain couples TRBV18 to TRBJ2-5; 7 bases fit TRBD2. This CDR3 has 16 amino acids. CDR1 is KGHSH and CDR2 is LQKENI in the germline V gene. V was clipped by 1 base and J by 7 bases; unmatched bases: 12. CDR3: CASSPRRGVGEGTQYF. CDR3 in DNA: TGTGCCAGCTCACCACGGCGGGGAGTCGGGGAGGGGACCCAGTACTTC.

The chain is built from TRBV30 and TRBJ1-4; D is perhaps TRBD1 (6 bases). V gave up 4 bases and J gave up 8 bases, with 14 bases separating them. The CDR3 is 13 residues long. Germline-derived CDR1 and CDR2 are GTSNPN and SVGIG (reference sequence). CDR3 in DNA: TGTGCCTGGACTTACAGGGCTCGGGAAAAACTGTTTTTT. Protein sequence: CAWTYRAREKLFF.

The chain employs TRBV11-3 and TRBJ2-7; 10 nucleotides line up with TRBD2. The CDR3 runs to 15 residues. With V trimmed by 5 bases and J by 6 bases, 10 bases remained unmatched. The germline CDR1 and CDR2 sequences are SGHNT and YENEEA. As DNA, the CDR3 is TGTGCCAGCAGCAGATTAGCGGGAGGCGAGGGCGAGCAGTACTTC. It translates to CASSRLAGGEGEQYF.

This clone was counted a single time. The chain employs TRBV27 and TRBJ2-5; D perhaps matches TRBD1 (6 bases). The CDR3 is made up of 15 amino acids. The V gene lost 1 base and the J gene lost 5 bases, with 14 bases spanning the gap. CDR1 is MNHEY and CDR2 is SMNVEV in the germline V gene (reference sequence). The CDR3 DNA is TGTGCCAGCAGTTTATTCAGGGGTCTCGGGGAGACCCAGTACTTC. The encoded protein is CASSLFRGLGETQYF.

The chain joins TRBV29-1 to TRBJ2-7; 8 bases line up with TRBD1. V lost 1 base to trimming and J lost 2 bases; unmatched junction nucleotides: 7. Per the germline V gene, CDR1 is SQVTM and CDR2 is ANQGSEA. This CDR3 spans 15 amino acids. CDR3 nucleotides: TGCAGCGTTGAAGGGTTGGGACAGGATCCCTACGAGCAGTACTTC. Encoded protein: CSVEGLGQDPYEQYF.

This rearrangement joins TRBV5-1 to TRBJ2-2, with TRBD2 as a possible D gene (5 bases). With 0 bases removed from V and 5 bases from J, the gap between germline ends came to 11 bases. The CDR3 covers 15 residues. The germline V gene has CDR1 SGHRS and CDR2 YFSETQ. CDR3 sequence reads: CASSLAVPGTGELFF. The CDR3 DNA reads as TGCGCCAGCAGCTTGGCAGTTCCGGGGACCGGGGAGCTGTTTTTT.

V is TRBV10-2 and J is TRBJ1-5; D gene unclear. The CDR3 has 14 amino acids. V gave up 3 bases and J gave up 2 bases, with 8 bases separating them. Germline-derived CDR1 and CDR2 are WSHSY and SAAADI. The DNA for the CDR3 is TGCGCCAGCAGTGATATGGAACGCAATCAGCCCCAGCATTTT. This sequence encodes CASSDMERNQPQHF.

The chain links TRBV14 to TRBJ2-7, with 11 bases that match TRBD1. The germline V gene encodes CDR1 SGHDN and CDR2 FVKESK. The V and J ends lost 4 bases and 7 bases, in that order; junction bases with no gene match: 9. The CDR3 has 15 residues. This chain's CDR3 is CASSLRTGGFGEQYF. The DNA of the CDR3 is TGTGCCAGCAGCCTTAGGACAGGGGGCTTTGGGGAGCAGTACTTC.

This chain links TRBV10-1 with TRBJ2-7; D ambiguous. The CDR3 is made up of 12 amino acids. V lost 6 bases to trimming and J lost 0 bases, with 6 bases between them. In germline, CDR1 is WNHNN, CDR2 SYGVQD (reference sequence). The CDR3, as DNA: TGCGCCAGCAGCAGTTCCTCCTACGAGCAGTACTTC. This sequence encodes CASSSSSYEQYF.

The V call is TRBV5-1, the J call TRBJ1-1, with D maybe TRBD1 (5 bases). CDR1 SGHRS and CDR2 YFSETQ come from the germline V gene. The CDR3 is 16 residues long. V was clipped by 0 bases and J by 4 bases, with 16 bases between them. CDR3 sequence (DNA): TGCGCCAGCAGCTTGGGGCGCTCGGTGAGGGGCACTGAAGCTTTCTTT. Protein: CASSLGRSVRGTEAFF.

This clone was found once. V gene TRBV2 combines with J gene TRBJ2-1, with D maybe TRBD1 (6 bases). From germline, CDR1 is SNHLY and CDR2 FYNNEI. CDR3 length: 15 residues. Trimming shortened V by 0 bases and J by 8 bases, and 14 bases separated the two germline ends. Here the CDR3 reads CASSEALRGGDEQFF. CDR3 nucleotide sequence: TGTGCCAGCAGTGAAGCGCTTCGTGGGGGCGATGAGCAGTTCTTC.

The chain is built from TRBV30 and TRBJ2-3; D gene uncertain. The V end lost 4 bases, the J end lost 0 bases, and 8 bases lay between the germline ends. The CDR3 length is 13 residues. Germline lookup yields CDR1 GTSNPN and CDR2 SVGIG (reference sequence). This chain's CDR3 is CAWNLLSTDTQYF. The CDR3 DNA reads as TGTGCCTGGAATCTGCTTAGCACAGATACGCAGTATTTT. The entire variable domain, with the rest obtained from reference TRBV30 and TRBJ2-3, is as follows: SQTIHQWPATLVQPVGSPLSLECTVEGTSNPNLYWYRQAAGRGLQLLFYSVGIGQISSEVPQNLSASRPQDRQFILSSKKLLLSDSGFYLCAWNLLSTDTQYFGPGTRLTVL.

The chain combines TRBV19 with TRBJ1-1, with D unclear. CDR3 length: 13 residues. Trimming took 6 bases from V and 0 from J, leaving 8 bases between them. Looked up from germline, CDR1 is LNHDA and CDR2 is SQIVND (reference sequence). The CDR3 DNA sequence: TGTGCCAGTAGATTAGGGATGAACACTGAAGCTTTCTTT. Amino acid sequence: CASRLGMNTEAFF.

The genes are TRBV9 and TRBJ1-1; TRBD1 might be the D (6 bases). V shed 4 bases and J shed 2 bases, with 12 bases lying between them. The germline V gene has CDR1 SGDLS and CDR2 YYNGEE. This CDR3 has 14 amino acids. The CDR3 loop reads CASSTGPRNTEAFF. DNA for the CDR3: TGTGCCAGCAGCACAGGGCCAAGAAACACTGAAGCTTTCTTT.

The rearrangement uses TRBV11-2 and TRBJ2-7; 11 bases agree with TRBD2. The CDR3 extends over 19 amino acids. Trimming took 5 bases from V and 0 from J; bases not matched to a gene: 15. Germline values: CDR1 SGHAT, CDR2 FQNNGV. Written as DNA, the CDR3 is TGTGCCAGCAGCCTAGGGGGGATAGCGGGAGGGCCCCTCTCCTACGAGCAGTACTTC. This encodes CASSLGGIAGGPLSYEQYF.

The sample holds one count of this clone. The gene calls are TRBV5-1 and TRBJ2-1; TRBD2 matches at 11 bases. Unmatched junction bases numbered 11, after V lost 3 bases and J lost 9 bases. CDR3 length: 16 amino acids. Per germline, CDR1 SGHRS and CDR2 YFSETQ. The CDR3: CASSYQLIAGGFEQFF. CDR3 sequence (DNA): TGCGCCAGCAGCTACCAACTTATAGCGGGAGGGTTTGAGCAGTTCTTC.

The chain has TRBV6-5 and TRBJ2-7; TRBD1 matches 10 bases. Germline loops: CDR1 MNHEY, CDR2 SVGAGI. J gave up 1 base and V 7 bases, and 4 bases lay outside the gene matches. The CDR3 has 14 residues. CDR3 sequence: CASMRTGGSYEQYF. Here the CDR3 DNA reads TGTGCCAGCATGAGGACAGGGGGTTCCTACGAGCAGTACTTC.

The chain couples TRBV19 to TRBJ1-6; D is perhaps TRBD1 (5 bases). The ends were cut back, 2 bases at V and 7 bases at J, with 15 bases in the middle. Per germline, CDR1 LNHDA and CDR2 SQIVND (reference sequence). The CDR3 is 16 amino acids. The CDR3 sequence: CASSILGTGENSPLHF. The CDR3 DNA reads TGTGCCAGTAGTATACTTGGGACCGGGGAAAATTCACCCCTCCACTTT. Filled out from reference TRBV19 and TRBJ1-6, the complete variable domain reads DGGITQSPKYLFRKEGQNVTLSCEQNLNHDAMYWYRQDPGQGLRLIYYSQIVNDFQKGDIAEGYSVSREKKESFPLTVTSAQKNPTAFYLCASSILGTGENSPLHFGNGTRLTVT.

This CDR3 is CASSIGRTGYNEQFF. CDR3 coding DNA: TGTGCCAGTAGTATCGGAAGGACAGGCTACAATGAGCAGTTCTTC. The rearrangement uses TRBV19 and TRBJ2-1; 7 nucleotides match TRBD1. CDR1 is LNHDA, CDR2 SQIVND, per germline (reference sequence). Trimming cost V 3 bases and J 3 bases; bases outside gene matches: 5. CDR3 length: 15 residues.

V and J are TRBV27 and TRBJ1-2; 8 bases are a match to TRBD1. With 6 bases clipped from V and 5 bases from J, the junction kept 11 bases outside the gene matches. The germline V gene has CDR1 MNHEY and CDR2 SMNVEV (reference sequence). The CDR3 is 15 residues long. CDR3 amino acids: CASRPGGGSSYGYTF. Written as DNA, the CDR3 is TGTGCCAGCAGACCAGGGGGCGGGTCGTCGTATGGCTACACCTTC.